The T cell receptor beta chain described here comes from a study of cytomegalovirus exposure and HLA in healthy donors. The V end lost 2 bases, the J end lost 5 bases, and 16 bases lay between the germline ends. The V gene's germline CDR1 is SGHTA and CDR2 FQGTGA. This CDR3 is built from 15 residues. The primer mix had 60 Vbeta and 13 Jbeta primers. TCRdb's table, derived via immunoSEQ multiplex PCR, lists solely in-frame clones and lacks some. This table holds 250,000 to 350,000 clones, roughly 90% found once. Sequencing input: PBMCs. V gene TRBV7-3 combines with J gene TRBJ2-7; D is perhaps TRBD1 (5 bases). The clonotype originates from a man between 40 and 49 years old in good health and CMV-seropositive. Written as DNA, the CDR3 is TGTGCCAGCAGCTTACAACAGGCCCCTCTGCACGAGCAGTACTTC. This encodes CASSLQQAPLHEQYF.